This is a list of T cell receptor beta chains from one sample in a study of response to subunit inactivated influenza vaccine. TCRdb recomputed calls from the RT-PCR reads with MiXCR, one row per CDR3 protein. The data hold around 580,000 distinct CDR3 sequences, with about 11% observed a single time. Sequenced here: PBMCs from blood, sampled on the day of vaccination. The receptors come from a man aged 50 to 60 who received an inactivated influenza vaccine. Both conserved end residues are part of each CDR3. Each record gives: V gene, CDR3 protein.

>TRBV7-6
CASSLSPPSRDRVHNEQFF
>TRBV4-2
CASSQEFGYNQPQHF
>TRBV3-1
CASSQGGGLAGYYEQYF
>TRBV4-1
CASSQVVEGGGYTF
>TRBV7-6
CASSERTSGVYNEQFF
>TRBV20-1
CSARGPGPDTQYF
>TRBV7-2
CASSLATSGSGHEQFF
>TRBV10-2
CASSEGSPSYNEQFF
>TRBV20-1
CSARKDSGRLLYF
>TRBV4-1
CASSQEGHVSSSQHF
>TRBV18
CASSSTGPYNQPQHF
>TRBV7-9
CASSKATGELFF
>TRBV20-1
CSAYKGQGPGETQYF
>TRBV29-1
CSVEDGGAEGLYEQYF
>TRBV18
CASSLRLTSGKDTGELFF
>TRBV5-1
CASSYRGLSTEAFF
>TRBV5-1
CASSPYRTGEQYF
>TRBV7-3
CASSRTEQETQYF
>TRBV4-3
CASSQRDPDVLGELFF
>TRBV4-3
CASSQDLAVSGANVLTF
>TRBV29-1
CSVEVRDRRVTQYF
>TRBV3-1
CASSQGGGDTQYF
>TRBV18
CASSLIPGQASYEQYF
>TRBV6-2/TRBV6-3
CASKGLAVMYQETQYF
>TRBV4-3
CASREKVREQYF
>TRBV12-3/TRBV12-4
CASSLLVGMTDTQYF
>TRBV5-5
CASSLETSGGLDTQYF
>TRBV7-9
CASSQIGTEAFF
>TRBV20-1
CSARTLLAGGTGGELFF
>TRBV28
CASSESTWEQYF